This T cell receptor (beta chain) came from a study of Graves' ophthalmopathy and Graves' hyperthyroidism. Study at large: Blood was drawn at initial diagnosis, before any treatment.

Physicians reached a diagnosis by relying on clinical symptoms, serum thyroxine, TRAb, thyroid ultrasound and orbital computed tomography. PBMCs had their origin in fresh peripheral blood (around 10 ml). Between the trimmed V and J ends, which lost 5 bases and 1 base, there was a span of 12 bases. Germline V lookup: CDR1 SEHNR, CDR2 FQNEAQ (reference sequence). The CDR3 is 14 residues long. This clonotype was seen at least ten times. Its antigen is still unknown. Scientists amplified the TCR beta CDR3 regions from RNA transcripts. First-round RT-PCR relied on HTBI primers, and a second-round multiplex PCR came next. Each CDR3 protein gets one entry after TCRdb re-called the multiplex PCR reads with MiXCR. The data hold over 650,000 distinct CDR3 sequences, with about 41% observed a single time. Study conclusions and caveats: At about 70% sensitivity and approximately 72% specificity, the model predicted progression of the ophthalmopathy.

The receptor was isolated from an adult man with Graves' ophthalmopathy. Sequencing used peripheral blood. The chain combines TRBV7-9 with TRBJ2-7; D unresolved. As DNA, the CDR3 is TGTGCCAGCAGCCCGTCCGGACGGTCCTACGAGCAGTACTTC. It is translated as CASSPSGRSYEQYF.